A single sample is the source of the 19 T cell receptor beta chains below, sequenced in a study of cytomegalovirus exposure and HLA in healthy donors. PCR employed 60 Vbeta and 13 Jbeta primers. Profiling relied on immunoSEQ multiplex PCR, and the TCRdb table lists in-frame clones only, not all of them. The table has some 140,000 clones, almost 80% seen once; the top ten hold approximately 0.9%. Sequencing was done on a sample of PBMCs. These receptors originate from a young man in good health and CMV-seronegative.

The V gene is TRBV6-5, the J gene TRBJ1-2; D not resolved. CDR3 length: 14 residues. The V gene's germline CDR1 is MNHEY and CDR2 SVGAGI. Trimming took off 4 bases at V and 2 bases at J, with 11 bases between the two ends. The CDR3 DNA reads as TGTGCCAGCAGTTCCCTCCCGGTGAACTATGGCTACACCTTC. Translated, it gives CASSSLPVNYGYTF.

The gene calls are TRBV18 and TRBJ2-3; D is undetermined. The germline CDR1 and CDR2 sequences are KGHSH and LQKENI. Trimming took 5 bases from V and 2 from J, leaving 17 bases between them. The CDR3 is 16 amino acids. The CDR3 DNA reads TGTGCCAGCTCATCCAACTCTTATCCCTCCACAGATACGCAGTATTTT. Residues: CASSSNSYPSTDTQYF.

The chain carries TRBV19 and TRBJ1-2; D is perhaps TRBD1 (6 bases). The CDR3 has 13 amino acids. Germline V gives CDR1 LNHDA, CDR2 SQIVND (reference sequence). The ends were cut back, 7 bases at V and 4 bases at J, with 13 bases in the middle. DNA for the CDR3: TGTGCCAGTACCGGGGACACTATCTATGGCTACACCTTC. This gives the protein CASTGDTIYGYTF. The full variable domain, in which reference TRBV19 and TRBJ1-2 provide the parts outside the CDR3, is DGGITQSPKYLFRKEGQNVTLSCEQNLNHDAMYWYRQDPGQGLRLIYYSQIVNDFQKGDIAEGYSVSREKKESFPLTVTSAQKNPTAFYLCASTGDTIYGYTFGSGTRLTVV.

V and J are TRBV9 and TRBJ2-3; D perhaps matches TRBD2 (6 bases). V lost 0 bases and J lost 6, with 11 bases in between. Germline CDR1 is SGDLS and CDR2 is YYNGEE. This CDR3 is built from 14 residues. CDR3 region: CASSVEGLRDTQYF. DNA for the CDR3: TGTGCCAGCAGCGTAGAGGGACTGCGTGATACGCAGTATTTT.

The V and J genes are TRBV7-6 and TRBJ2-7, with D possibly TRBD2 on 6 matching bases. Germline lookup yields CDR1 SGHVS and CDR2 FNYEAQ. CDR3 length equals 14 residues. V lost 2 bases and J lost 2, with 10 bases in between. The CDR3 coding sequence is TGTGCCAGCAGCTTAAGGACGGGGGCCTACGAGCAGTACTTC. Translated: CASSLRTGAYEQYF.

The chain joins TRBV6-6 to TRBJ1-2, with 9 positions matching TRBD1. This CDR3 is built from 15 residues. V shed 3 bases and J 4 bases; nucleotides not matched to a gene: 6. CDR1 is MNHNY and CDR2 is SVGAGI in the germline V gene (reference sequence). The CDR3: CASSYGDRVAYGYTF. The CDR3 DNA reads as TGTGCCAGCAGTTATGGGGACAGGGTGGCCTATGGCTACACCTTC.

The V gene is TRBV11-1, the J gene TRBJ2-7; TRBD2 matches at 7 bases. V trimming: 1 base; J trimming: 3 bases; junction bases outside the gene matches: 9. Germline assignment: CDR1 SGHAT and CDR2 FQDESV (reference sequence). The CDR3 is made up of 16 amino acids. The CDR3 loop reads CASSLVDGTTGYEQYF. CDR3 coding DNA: TGTGCCAGCAGCTTAGTCGACGGGACTACAGGCTACGAGCAGTACTTC.

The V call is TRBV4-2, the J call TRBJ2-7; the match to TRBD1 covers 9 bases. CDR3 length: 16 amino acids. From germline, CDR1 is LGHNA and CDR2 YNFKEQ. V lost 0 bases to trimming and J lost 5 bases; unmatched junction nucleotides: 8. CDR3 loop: CASSQEAGQGRHEQYF. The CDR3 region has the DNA TGTGCCAGCAGCCAAGAAGCGGGACAGGGTAGGCACGAGCAGTACTTC.

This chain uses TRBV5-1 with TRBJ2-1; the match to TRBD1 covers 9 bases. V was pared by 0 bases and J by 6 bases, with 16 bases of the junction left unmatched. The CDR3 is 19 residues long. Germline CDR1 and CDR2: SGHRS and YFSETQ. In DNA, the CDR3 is TGCGCCAGCAGCTTGGGTCGGACAGGGGCTTCACGGGGTAGCAATGAGCAGTTCTTC. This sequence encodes CASSLGRTGASRGSNEQFF.

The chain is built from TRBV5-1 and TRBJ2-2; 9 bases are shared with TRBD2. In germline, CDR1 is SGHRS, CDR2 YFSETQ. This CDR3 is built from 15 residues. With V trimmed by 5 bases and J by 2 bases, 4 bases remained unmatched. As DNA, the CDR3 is TGCGCCAGCAGTCTTAGCGGGGGAAACACCGGGGAGCTGTTTTTT. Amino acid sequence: CASSLSGGNTGELFF.

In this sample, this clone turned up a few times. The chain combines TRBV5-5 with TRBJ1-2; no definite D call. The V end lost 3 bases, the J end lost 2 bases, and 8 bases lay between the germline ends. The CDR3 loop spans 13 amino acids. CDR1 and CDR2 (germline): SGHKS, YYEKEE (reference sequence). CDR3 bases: TGTGCCAGCAGCTGGGGAGTCAACTATGGCTACACCTTC. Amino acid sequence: CASSWGVNYGYTF.

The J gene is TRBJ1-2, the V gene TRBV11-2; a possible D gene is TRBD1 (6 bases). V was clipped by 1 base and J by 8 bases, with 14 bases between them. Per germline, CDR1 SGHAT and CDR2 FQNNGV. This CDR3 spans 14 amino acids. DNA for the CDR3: TGTGCCAGCAGCTTAGTGGGCAGGGGAGGGGGCTACACCTTC. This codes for CASSLVGRGGGYTF.

CDR3 amino acids: CASRSNPAGGASTEAFF. The CDR3 region has the DNA TGCGCCAGCAGATCGAACCCAGCAGGGGGAGCGAGCACTGAAGCTTTCTTT. J is TRBJ1-1 and V is TRBV5-1; TRBD1 matches 7 bases. The junction had 17 bases not matched to a gene; V was cut back by 5 bases and J by 4 bases. The CDR3 spans 17 residues. Germline lookup yields CDR1 SGHRS and CDR2 YFSETQ.

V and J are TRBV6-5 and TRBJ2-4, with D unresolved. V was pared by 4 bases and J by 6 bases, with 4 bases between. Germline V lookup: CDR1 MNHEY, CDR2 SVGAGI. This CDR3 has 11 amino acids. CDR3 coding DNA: TGTGCCAGCAGTTTCGGAAACATTCAGTACTTC. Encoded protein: CASSFGNIQYF.

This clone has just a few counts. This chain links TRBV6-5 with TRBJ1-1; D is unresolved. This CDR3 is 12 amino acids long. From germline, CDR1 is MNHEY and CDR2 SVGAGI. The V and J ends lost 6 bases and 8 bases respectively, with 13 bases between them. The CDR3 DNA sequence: TGTGCCAGCAGCCCGGGGTTGGGGGAAGCTTTCTTT. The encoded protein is CASSPGLGEAFF.

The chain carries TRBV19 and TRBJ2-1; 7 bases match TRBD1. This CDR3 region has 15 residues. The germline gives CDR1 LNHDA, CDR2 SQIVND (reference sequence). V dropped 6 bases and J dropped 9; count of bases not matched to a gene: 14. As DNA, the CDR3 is TGTGCCAGTAGCCCACAACAGGGGTTCGGTGCTGAGCAGTTCTTC. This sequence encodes CASSPQQGFGAEQFF. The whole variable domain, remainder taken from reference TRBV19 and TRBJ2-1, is DGGITQSPKYLFRKEGQNVTLSCEQNLNHDAMYWYRQDPGQGLRLIYYSQIVNDFQKGDIAEGYSVSREKKESFPLTVTSAQKNPTAFYLCASSPQQGFGAEQFFGPGTRLTVL.

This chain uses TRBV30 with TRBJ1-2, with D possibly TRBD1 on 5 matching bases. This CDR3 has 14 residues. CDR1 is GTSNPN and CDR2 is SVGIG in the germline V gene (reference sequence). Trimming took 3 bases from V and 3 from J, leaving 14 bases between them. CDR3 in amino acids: CAWRGVRMDYGYTF. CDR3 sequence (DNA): TGTGCCTGGAGAGGGGTCCGGATGGACTATGGCTACACCTTC.

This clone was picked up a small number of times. The CDR3, as DNA: TGCGCCAGCAGCTTGGTTGCAGGGGGCTACGAGCAGTACTTC. Its protein is CASSLVAGGYEQYF. The chain employs TRBV5-1 and TRBJ2-7; 7 nucleotides line up with TRBD1. The CDR3 sequence is 14 residues long. J gave up 3 bases and V 0 bases, and 3 bases lay outside the gene matches. CDR1 is SGHRS, CDR2 YFSETQ, per germline.

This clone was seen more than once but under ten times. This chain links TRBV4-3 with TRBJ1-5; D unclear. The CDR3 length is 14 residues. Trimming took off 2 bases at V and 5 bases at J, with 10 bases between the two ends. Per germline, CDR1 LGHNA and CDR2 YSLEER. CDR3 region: CASSQYVSDQPQHF. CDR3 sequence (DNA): TGCGCCAGCAGCCAATACGTCAGCGATCAGCCCCAGCATTTT.